Following are 26 T cell receptor beta chains from one sample sequenced in a study of PD-L1 blockade in urothelial cancer. Time point indicated: pretreatment peripheral blood. The table came from immunoSEQ multiplex PCR; TCRdb's copy has only in-frame clones and leaves some out. The table includes tens of thousands of clones, around 81% detected once. Here the sequenced sample was PBMCs, taken around atezolizumab (anti-PD-L1) treatment. Receptors originate from a man between 40 and 49 years old with urothelial cancer.

The rearrangement joins TRBV10-2 to TRBJ2-7, with D tentatively TRBD1 (5 bases). From germline, CDR1 is WSHSY and CDR2 SAAADI. The CDR3 length is 13 residues. The germline V and J ends were trimmed by 2 bases and 6 bases, with 11 bases remaining between them. The CDR3 DNA reads TGCGCCAGCAGTGAGGCCAGGGTTGGCGAGCAGTACTTC. The encoded protein is CASSEARVGEQYF.

This rearrangement joins TRBV6-9 to TRBJ2-3, with a weak D call TRBD2 (7 bases). From germline, CDR1 is MNHGY and CDR2 SVAAGI. CDR3 length: 18 residues. V lost 6 bases and J 1 base, leaving 23 bases between the germline ends. The CDR3 spells CASSHTGGSGVRTDTQYF. DNA for the CDR3: TGTGCCAGCAGCCATACGGGGGGATCAGGGGTGCGCACAGATACGCAGTATTTT.

The chain recombines TRBV2 with TRBJ1-4, with TRBD1 matching 8 bases. Germline CDR1 is SNHLY and CDR2 is FYNNEI. Germline trimming cut 5 bases from V and 8 bases from J; bases unmatched to any gene: 10. This CDR3 is 15 amino acids long. The CDR3 spells CASSHTRGLREKLFF. The CDR3 region has the DNA TGTGCCAGCAGTCACACCAGGGGGCTACGGGAAAAACTGTTTTTT.

The chain employs TRBV6-4 and TRBJ2-1, with 9 nucleotides matching TRBD1. The germline gives CDR1 MRHNA, CDR2 SNTAGT. Trimming cost V 4 bases and J 6 bases; bases outside gene matches: 10. The CDR3 is 16 amino acids. The CDR3 nucleotides read TGTGCCAGCAGTGTAGGGCCGGGACAGGGAACCAATGAGCAGTTCTTC. Translated: CASSVGPGQGTNEQFF.

The V gene is TRBV7-2, the J gene TRBJ1-2, with 7 positions matching TRBD1. Germline lookup yields CDR1 SGHTA and CDR2 FQGNSA. The CDR3 is made up of 13 amino acids. Unmatched junction bases numbered 4, after V lost 2 bases and J lost 7 bases. The CDR3 DNA follows: TGTGCCAGCAGCTTAATACAGGGGTCTGGCTACACCTTC. It is translated as CASSLIQGSGYTF.

This chain uses TRBV15 with TRBJ2-6; D uncertain. Trimming took off 1 base at V and 0 bases at J, with 4 bases between the two ends. CDR3 length: 15 amino acids. The germline V gene has CDR1 LNHNV and CDR2 YYDKDF (reference sequence). The CDR3, as DNA: TGTGCCACCAGCAGAGGCGGCTCTGGGGCCAACGTCCTGACTTTC. Translated, it gives CATSRGGSGANVLTF.

The DNA of the CDR3 is TGTGCCACCCACAGGGCCTCTGGAAACACCATATATTTT. Its translation is CATHRASGNTIYF. The rearrangement uses TRBV5-8 and TRBJ1-3; perhaps TRBD1 as D (6 bases). Per the germline V gene, CDR1 is SGHTS and CDR2 is YDEGEE. V was trimmed by 9 bases and J by 0 bases, leaving 10 bases between them. CDR3 size: 13 residues.

The chain is built from TRBV20-1 and TRBJ2-1; D gene ambiguous. V lost 3 bases to trimming and J lost 6 bases, with 6 bases between them. From germline, CDR1 is DFQATT and CDR2 SNEGSKA (reference sequence). The CDR3 is 11 amino acids. CDR3 loop: CSASLLNEQFF. DNA for the CDR3: TGCAGTGCTAGTCTCCTCAATGAGCAGTTCTTC.

This clone came up once. V gene TRBV13 combines with J gene TRBJ2-7; 8 bases fit TRBD1. CDR1 is PRHDT, CDR2 FYEKMQ, per germline (reference sequence). V shed 0 bases and J 1 base; nucleotides not matched to a gene: 2. This CDR3 spans 15 amino acids. The CDR3 protein is CASSLGRGQSYEQYF. For the CDR3, the DNA is TGTGCCAGCAGCTTAGGCAGGGGGCAATCCTACGAGCAGTACTTC.

V is TRBV29-1 and J is TRBJ1-2; the match to TRBD1 covers 9 bases. CDR3 size: 13 residues. Germline V gene data show CDR1 as SQVTM and CDR2 as ANQGSEA. V dropped 5 bases and J dropped 2; count of bases not matched to a gene: 3. In DNA, the CDR3 is TGCAGCGTTAGACAGGGGGTAAACTATGGCTACACCTTC. Protein product: CSVRQGVNYGYTF.

This chain connects TRBV7-9 to TRBJ1-1, with 7 bases matching TRBD1. The CDR3 has 15 residues. V shed 2 bases, J shed 5 bases, and the junction held 8 bases outside the gene matches. Germline V gene lookup returns CDR1 SEHNR and CDR2 FQNEAQ (reference sequence). In DNA form, the CDR3 reads TGTGCCAGCAGCTTACACAGGGGCTCCAAGACTGAAGCTTTCTTT. The encoded protein is CASSLHRGSKTEAFF.

The chain joins TRBV7-3 to TRBJ2-2, with TRBD2 as a possible D gene (5 bases). The V gene's germline CDR1 is SGHTA and CDR2 FQGTGA. The CDR3 is made up of 15 amino acids. V dropped 4 bases and J dropped 8 bases, with 17 bases sitting between them. The CDR3 DNA follows: TGTGCCAGCAGCTCACCCTCAGGAGGATCTGGGGAGCTGTTTTTT. The encoded protein is CASSSPSGGSGELFF. Variable domain in full (rest from reference TRBV7-3 and TRBJ2-2): GAGVSQTPSNKVTEKGKYVELRCDPISGHTALYWYRQSLGQGPEFLIYFQGTGAADDSGLPNDRFFAVRPEGSVSTLKIQRTERGDSAVYLCASSSPSGGSGELFFGEGSRLTVL.

This clone was counted between two and nine times. V and J are TRBV18 and TRBJ2-7; no clear D. This CDR3 comprises 13 residues. Germline lookup yields CDR1 KGHSH and CDR2 LQKENI. Trimming stripped 5 bases from V and 4 bases from J, with 12 bases between. The CDR3 DNA reads as TGTGCCAGCTCATCACAAGAGGAGTACGAGCAGTACTTC. Protein: CASSSQEEYEQYF.

This chain connects TRBV5-4 to TRBJ2-7; TRBD1 aligns across 7 bases. The germline V gene has CDR1 SGHNT and CDR2 YYREEE (reference sequence). V was pared by 4 bases and J by 0 bases, with 4 bases of the junction left unmatched. The CDR3 has 14 residues. In DNA form, the CDR3 reads TGTGCCAGCAGCCGCCGGGACAGCTCCTACGAGCAGTACTTC. Amino acids: CASSRRDSSYEQYF.

This rearrangement joins TRBV4-2 to TRBJ1-1; TRBD1 might be the D (6 bases). Trimming removed 1 base from V and 7 bases from J, with 16 bases in between. This CDR3 is 15 amino acids long. From germline, CDR1 is LGHNA and CDR2 YNFKEQ. This CDR3 reads CASSQAEGGRLEAFF. The CDR3, as DNA: TGTGCCAGCAGCCAAGCGGAGGGGGGGAGACTTGAAGCTTTCTTT.

Note on this clone: Other DNA sequences in the same sample also yield this CDR3. This chain joins TRBV28 and TRBJ2-7, with D tentatively TRBD2 (6 bases). This CDR3 is 13 amino acids long. V lost 3 bases to trimming and J lost 1 base, with 7 bases between them. Germline CDR1 reads MDHEN; CDR2 reads SYDVKM. CDR3 residues: CASSFSGSYEQYF. The CDR3 region has the DNA TGTGCCAGCAGTTTTAGCGGTTCCTACGAGCAGTACTTC.

The rearrangement joins TRBV7-2 to TRBJ2-5; a weak D match, TRBD2 (6 bases). Trimming took off 5 bases at V and 2 bases at J, with 24 bases between the two ends. This CDR3 contains 18 residues. Germline V CDR1 and CDR2: SGHTA, FQGNSA. The CDR3 loop reads CASSRQSGGVRSQETQYF. The CDR3 nucleotides are TGTGCCAGCAGCCGACAATCCGGAGGGGTTCGTTCGCAAGAGACCCAGTACTTC.

V gene TRBV5-5 combines with J gene TRBJ2-3, with 9 bases identical to TRBD1. The CDR3 has 13 residues. CDR1 and CDR2 from the germline V gene are SGHKS and YYEKEE (reference sequence). Trimming cost V 4 bases and J 5 bases; bases outside gene matches: 2. The DNA of the CDR3 is TGTGCCAGCAGCGGGGGACAGGGAGATACGCAGTATTTT. Amino acid sequence: CASSGGQGDTQYF.

The chain recombines TRBV18 with TRBJ1-1; no clear D. V was shortened by 4 bases and J by 3 bases, with 12 bases between the two germline ends. Germline V gene data show CDR1 as KGHSH and CDR2 as LQKENI. This CDR3 comprises 14 residues. Here the CDR3 DNA reads TGTGCCAGCTCACTGTTGATGGGAGACACTGAAGCTTTCTTT. It codes for CASSLLMGDTEAFF.

V usage is TRBV28 and J usage is TRBJ2-3, with TRBD2 matching over 7 bases. Germline V CDR1 and CDR2: MDHEN, SYDVKM. Unmatched junction bases numbered 3, after V lost 3 bases and J lost 3 bases. The CDR3 is made up of 14 amino acids. The CDR3 bases are TGTGCCAGCAGTTTTGGCGGGAGAACAGATACGCAGTATTTT. It translates to CASSFGGRTDTQYF.

The chain couples TRBV5-1 to TRBJ2-2, with TRBD2 matching over 13 bases. The CDR3 has 18 residues. The J segment lost 4 bases and the V segment lost 5 bases, leaving 11 bases of the junction unmatched. The germline CDR1 and CDR2 sequences are SGHRS and YFSETQ. The chain's CDR3 is CASSLRLAGGGATGELFF. As DNA, the CDR3 is TGCGCCAGCAGTTTACGACTAGCGGGAGGTGGGGCCACCGGGGAGCTGTTTTTT.

The gene calls are TRBV19 and TRBJ2-3, with a possible D match to TRBD2 (5 bases). Germline V gene lookup returns CDR1 LNHDA and CDR2 SQIVND (reference sequence). Trimming took 3 bases from V and 4 from J, leaving 17 bases between them. CDR3 size: 16 residues. CDR3 region: CASSIRAVSRPDTQYF. DNA for the CDR3: TGTGCCAGTAGTATTCGAGCGGTTAGCCGGCCAGATACGCAGTATTTT.

Only a few counts were recorded for this clone. The chain couples TRBV6-1 to TRBJ1-1; 7 bases are shared with TRBD1. CDR1 MNHNS and CDR2 SASEGT come from the germline V gene. This CDR3 is built from 14 residues. J was trimmed by 1 base and V by 5 bases; bases with no gene match: 4. The CDR3 region is CASSSGTANTEAFF. The CDR3 DNA reads TGTGCCAGCAGTTCCGGGACAGCGAACACTGAAGCTTTCTTT.

V is TRBV5-1 and J is TRBJ2-2; D might be TRBD1 (8 bases). V was shortened by 4 bases and J by 5 bases, with 18 bases between the two germline ends. CDR1 SGHRS and CDR2 YFSETQ come from the germline V gene. There are 16 residues in the CDR3. The CDR3 spells CASSTSDRGGTGELFF. The CDR3 DNA reads TGCGCCAGCAGCACAAGCGACAGGGGAGGGACCGGGGAGCTGTTTTTT.

Concerning this clone: A read error is likely, as this CDR3 ends without the conserved phenylalanine or tryptophan. The DNA is left out, because the CDR3 cannot be placed on it with certainty; the CDR3 is given as TCRdb lists it. V usage is TRBV18 and J usage is TRBJ2-3; the DNA was not compared with TRBD1, the D call given in the table. Germline V gene lookup returns CDR1 KGHSH and CDR2 LQKENI. The CDR3 spans 12 residues, counting both ends. The CDR3 loop reads CASSPGTGGASL.

The rearrangement uses TRBV9 and TRBJ2-7; weak D call: TRBD1 (7 bases). In germline, CDR1 is SGDLS, CDR2 YYNGEE. This CDR3 is built from 16 residues. The ends were cut back, 3 bases at V and 6 bases at J, with 22 bases in the middle. The CDR3: CASSAGGNRGVGEQYF. The DNA of the CDR3 is TGTGCCAGCAGCGCAGGAGGGAACAGGGGAGTAGGCGAGCAGTACTTC. Together with reference TRBV9 and TRBJ2-7, the CDR3 gives the full variable domain: DSGVTQTPKHLITATGQRVTLRCSPRSGDLSVYWYQQSLDQGLQFLIQYYNGEERAKGNILERFSAQQFPDLHSELNLSSLELGDSALYFCASSAGGNRGVGEQYFGPGTRLTVT.